This note documents a single T cell receptor beta chain sequence. This sample was included in a study of shared clonotypes between healthy human individuals. Several immunoSEQ 96-well plates shared each subset's DNA, each plate a replicate. Profiled with immunoSEQ multiplex PCR; TCRdb holds only in-frame clones, not every one. The sample comprises about 1.9 million clones, roughly 95% of which are singletons, and about 1.7% rests with the top ten. Only CD45RO-negative cells positively selected for CCR7 counted as naive CD8 cells, so terminally differentiated effector memory CD45RA+ cells were excluded. V was shortened by 3 bases and J by 11 bases, with 17 bases between the two germline ends. This CDR3 comprises 14 residues. Germline loops: CDR1 KGHSH, CDR2 LQKENI.

The specimen sequenced was naive CD8+ T cells from PBMCs. This receptor was identified in a man between 18 and 29 years old in good health. Some clones in this sample may be carry-over from other donors' samples. This chain joins TRBV18 and TRBJ1-5, with a tentative D call TRBD1 (6 bases). This CDR3 is CASSPAGASETQHF. The CDR3 DNA sequence: TGTGCCAGCTCACCTGCGGGGGCGTCCGAAACCCAGCATTTT.